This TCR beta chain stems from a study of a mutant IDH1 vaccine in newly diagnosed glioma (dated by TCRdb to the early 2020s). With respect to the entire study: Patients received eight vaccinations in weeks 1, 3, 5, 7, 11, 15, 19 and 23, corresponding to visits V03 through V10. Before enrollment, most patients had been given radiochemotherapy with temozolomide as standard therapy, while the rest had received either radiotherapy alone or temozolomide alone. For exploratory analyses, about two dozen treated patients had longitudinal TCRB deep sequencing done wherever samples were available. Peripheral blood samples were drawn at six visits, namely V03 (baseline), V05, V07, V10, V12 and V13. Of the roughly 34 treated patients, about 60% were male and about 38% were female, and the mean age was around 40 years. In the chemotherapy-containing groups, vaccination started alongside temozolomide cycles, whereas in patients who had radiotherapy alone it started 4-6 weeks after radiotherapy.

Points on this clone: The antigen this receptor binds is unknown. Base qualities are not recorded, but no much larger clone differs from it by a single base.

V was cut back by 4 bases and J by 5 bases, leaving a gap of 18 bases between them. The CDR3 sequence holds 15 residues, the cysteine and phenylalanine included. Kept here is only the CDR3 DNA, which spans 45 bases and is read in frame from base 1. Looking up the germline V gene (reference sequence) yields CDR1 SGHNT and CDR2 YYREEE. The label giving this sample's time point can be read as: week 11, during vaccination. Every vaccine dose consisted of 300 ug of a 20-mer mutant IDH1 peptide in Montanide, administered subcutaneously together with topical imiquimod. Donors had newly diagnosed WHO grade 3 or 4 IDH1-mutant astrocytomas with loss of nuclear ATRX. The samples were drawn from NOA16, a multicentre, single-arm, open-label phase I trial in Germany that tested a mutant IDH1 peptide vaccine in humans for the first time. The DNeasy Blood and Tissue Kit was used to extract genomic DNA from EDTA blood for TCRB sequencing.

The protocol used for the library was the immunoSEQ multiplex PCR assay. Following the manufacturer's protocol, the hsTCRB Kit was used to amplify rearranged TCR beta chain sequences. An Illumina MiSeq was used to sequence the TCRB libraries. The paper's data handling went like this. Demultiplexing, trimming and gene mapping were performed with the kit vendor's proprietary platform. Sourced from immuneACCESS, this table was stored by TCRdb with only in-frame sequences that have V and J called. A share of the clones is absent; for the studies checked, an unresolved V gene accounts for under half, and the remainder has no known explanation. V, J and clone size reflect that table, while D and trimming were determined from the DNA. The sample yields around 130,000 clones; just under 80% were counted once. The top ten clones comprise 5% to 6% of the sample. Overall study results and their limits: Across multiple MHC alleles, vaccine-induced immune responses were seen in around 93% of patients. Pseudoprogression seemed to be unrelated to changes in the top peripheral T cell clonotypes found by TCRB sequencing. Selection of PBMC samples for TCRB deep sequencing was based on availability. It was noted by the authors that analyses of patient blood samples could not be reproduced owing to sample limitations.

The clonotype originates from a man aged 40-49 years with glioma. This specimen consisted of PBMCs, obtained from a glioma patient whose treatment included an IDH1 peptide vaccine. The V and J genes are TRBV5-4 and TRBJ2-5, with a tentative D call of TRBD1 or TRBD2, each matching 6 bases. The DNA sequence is TGTGCCAGCAGCACCGGGGGCCTTCGGAGGGAGACCCAGTACTTC. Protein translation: CASSTGGLRRETQYF.